Below are 23 T cell receptor beta chains sequenced from a single sample in a study of beta chain features in type 1 diabetes. The antigens these receptors bind are not known. Study-wide results and limits: Moderate yet significant TCRB CDR3 shortening was seen in Type 1 diabetes patients in all four CD4+ subsets.

Since all of the isolated RNA was reverse transcribed, expressed TCRB transcripts were what got sequenced. Data came from immunoSEQ multiplex PCR; TCRdb stores just in-frame clones and leaves some out. This sample has about 190,000 clones, with 7.5% to 8.5% found just once. Sequenced input: central memory CD4+ T cells from blood. These TCRs come from a man aged 18 to 29 with type 1 diabetes.

The chain employs TRBV11-3 and TRBJ2-1, with D possibly matching TRBD1 (5 bases). CDR1 and CDR2 (germline): SGHNT, YENEEA. This CDR3 spans 14 amino acids. Deletions cut 5 bases from V and 1 base from J, with 9 bases between. The CDR3 coding sequence is TGTGCCAGCAGCAAGGGGTTATCCTACAATGAGCAGTTCTTC. Protein: CASSKGLSYNEQFF.

V and J are TRBV5-1 and TRBJ2-7; maybe TRBD1 (6 bases). The CDR3 sequence is 13 residues long. Germline V gene lookup returns CDR1 SGHRS and CDR2 YFSETQ. V was clipped by 2 bases and J by 4 bases, with 10 bases between them. CDR3 sequence: CASSFGGGYEQYF. CDR3 bases: TGCGCCAGCAGCTTTGGGGGCGGGTACGAGCAGTACTTC.

The V call is TRBV6-6, the J call TRBJ1-5, with a possible D match to TRBD1 (5 bases). Germline V CDR1 and CDR2: MNHNY, SVGAGI (reference sequence). The CDR3 is 14 amino acids. Trimming removed 7 bases at V and 5 bases at J, with 15 bases between. CDR3 sequence: CASTLGDSYQPQHF. The CDR3 DNA reads as TGTGCCAGCACTCTCGGAGACAGCTATCAGCCCCAGCATTTT.

The CDR3 DNA reads as TGTGCCATCAGTGAGATCCTACAGGGACCTGGAAACACCATATATTTT. Translated, it gives CAISEILQGPGNTIYF. The chain recombines TRBV10-3 with TRBJ1-3, with D possibly matching TRBD1 (6 bases). The germline CDR1 and CDR2 sequences are ENHRY and SYGVKD. Deletions cut 2 bases from V and 2 bases from J, with 13 bases between. This CDR3 comprises 16 residues.

The chain combines TRBV27 with TRBJ2-3; 8 nucleotides align to TRBD2. The junction had 10 bases not matched to a gene; V was cut back by 6 bases and J by 2 bases. Germline CDR1 is MNHEY and CDR2 is SMNVEV (reference sequence). The CDR3 spans 16 residues. The chain's CDR3 is CASSRGTSGFTDTQYF. The DNA of the CDR3 is TGTGCCAGCAGCAGAGGAACTAGCGGTTTCACAGATACGCAGTATTTT.

V is TRBV10-3 and J is TRBJ1-2, with D possibly matching TRBD1 (6 bases). Germline values: CDR1 ENHRY, CDR2 SYGVKD. The CDR3 spans 16 residues. Between the trimmed V and J ends, which lost 6 bases and 6 bases, there was a span of 23 bases. In DNA form, the CDR3 reads TGTGCCATCAGGGGGGTTGAGGGGGGGCAGAAGAATGGCTACACCTTC. The encoded protein is CAIRGVEGGQKNGYTF.

The rearrangement links TRBV29-1 to TRBJ2-1; 8 bases match TRBD2. Germline assignment: CDR1 SQVTM and CDR2 ANQGSEA. This CDR3 region has 14 residues. V shed 7 bases and J 0 bases; nucleotides not matched to a gene: 5. Here the CDR3 DNA reads TGCAGCGGCGTAGCGGGAAGCTCCTACAATGAGCAGTTCTTC. This encodes CSGVAGSSYNEQFF.

This clone was counted between two and nine times. This rearrangement joins TRBV27 to TRBJ2-3; 7 bases line up with TRBD2. The J segment lost 2 bases and the V segment lost 5 bases, leaving 13 bases of the junction unmatched. Germline CDR1 and CDR2: MNHEY and SMNVEV (reference sequence). The CDR3 extends over 17 amino acids. As DNA, the CDR3 is TGTGCCAGCAGTCTAACGCCCCTAGCGGAGCTCACAGATACGCAGTATTTT. Protein sequence: CASSLTPLAELTDTQYF.

This clone was seen only a few times. This chain uses TRBV5-4 with TRBJ1-2, with 7 bases fitting TRBD1. There are 15 residues in the CDR3. Looked up from germline, CDR1 is SGHNT and CDR2 is YYREEE (reference sequence). V lost 3 bases to trimming and J lost 0 bases; unmatched junction nucleotides: 5. The CDR3: CASSSDGQANYGYTF. CDR3 coding DNA: TGTGCCAGCAGCTCGGATGGACAGGCTAACTATGGCTACACCTTC.

The CDR3, as DNA: TGTGCCAGCAGTGTGGGAGGGTCCAACTACGAGCAGTACTTC. Translation: CASSVGGSNYEQYF. The chain employs TRBV6-1 and TRBJ2-7; 7 nucleotides agree with TRBD2. The junction had 6 bases not matched to a gene; V was cut back by 4 bases and J by 3 bases. Germline-derived CDR1 and CDR2 are MNHNS and SASEGT. This CDR3 has 14 residues.

In its sample, this clone was seen a few times. CDR3 bases: TGTGCCAGCAGTGAAACAGGGTGGAAGACTGAAGCTTTCTTT. Encoded protein: CASSETGWKTEAFF. The chain links TRBV2 to TRBJ1-1; tentative D call: TRBD1 (6 bases). The CDR3 is 14 amino acids. Per germline, CDR1 SNHLY and CDR2 FYNNEI. V lost 2 bases to trimming and J lost 5 bases, with 12 bases between them.

This clone came up a few times. In DNA form, the CDR3 reads TGTGCCAGCAGCTTAGGAGGCAGGGGGCGGGGAGAGACCCAGTACTTC. It translates to CASSLGGRGRGETQYF. The genes are TRBV7-2 and TRBJ2-5; 8 positions match TRBD1. CDR3 length: 16 residues. Per the germline V gene, CDR1 is SGHTA and CDR2 is FQGNSA. V shed 1 base, J shed 4 bases, and the junction held 8 bases outside the gene matches.

This clone has a handful of counts. V usage is TRBV7-2 and J usage is TRBJ2-4, with TRBD2 identical over 10 bases. Germline V gives CDR1 SGHTA, CDR2 FQGNSA. This CDR3 has 19 amino acids. V shed 3 bases, J shed 0 bases, and the junction held 11 bases outside the gene matches. The CDR3 protein is CASSFKRGGAEIAKNIQYF. CDR3 nucleotide sequence: TGTGCCAGCAGCTTTAAGCGGGGGGGGGCCGAAATAGCCAAAAACATTCAGTACTTC.

A few counts support this clone. The chain couples TRBV19 to TRBJ2-2; 10 nucleotides agree with TRBD2. There are 12 residues in the CDR3. V lost 8 bases, J lost 6 bases, and 0 bases stayed unmatched. Germline CDR1 and CDR2: LNHDA and SQIVND (reference sequence). CDR3 nucleotide sequence: TGTGCCAGTGGGACTAGCGCCGGGGAGCTGTTTTTT. This gives the protein CASGTSAGELFF.

The V and J genes are TRBV2 and TRBJ2-7; 11 nucleotides align to TRBD2. The V gene end was trimmed by 5 bases and the J gene end by 2 bases; junction bases not matched to a gene: 5. Germline-derived CDR1 and CDR2 are SNHLY and FYNNEI. The CDR3 spans 15 residues. CDR3 coding DNA: TGTGCCAGCAGTCCTACTAGCGGGGGTGCCTACGAGCAGTACTTC. This codes for CASSPTSGGAYEQYF.

This clone was detected a few times. The chain couples TRBV29-1 to TRBJ2-3; 9 bases align to TRBD1. The CDR3 loop spans 14 amino acids. The V segment lost 3 bases and the J segment 2 bases; nucleotides outside the gene matches: 3. Germline-derived CDR1 and CDR2 are SQVTM and ANQGSEA. CDR3 DNA sequence: TGCAGCGTTGAGGGGGACAGGGCCACAGATACGCAGTATTTT. Translating it yields CSVEGDRATDTQYF.

This clone was counted many times. The chain is built from TRBV29-1 and TRBJ1-1; possible D gene TRBD1, 5 bases. V gave up 4 bases and J gave up 0 bases, with 15 bases separating them. Germline assignment: CDR1 SQVTM and CDR2 ANQGSEA. The CDR3 is 15 residues long. CDR3 coding DNA: TGCAGCGTTGCGGGCAGGGCCGACATGAACACTGAAGCTTTCTTT. It translates to CSVAGRADMNTEAFF.

This clone was detected many times. The chain employs TRBV7-2 and TRBJ2-5; perhaps TRBD1 as D (5 bases). The CDR3 consists of 14 residues. V lost 4 bases and J lost 2, with 11 bases in between. Germline V gene sequence: CDR1 SGHTA, CDR2 FQGNSA. CDR3 protein: CASSYDRTQETQYF. The DNA of the CDR3 is TGTGCCAGCAGCTACGACAGAACTCAAGAGACCCAGTACTTC.

This clone appeared many times. The chain employs TRBV15 and TRBJ1-4; D unresolved. The CDR3 has 15 amino acids. V shed 0 bases and J shed 8 bases, with 13 bases lying between them. Per germline, CDR1 LNHNV and CDR2 YYDKDF (reference sequence). The CDR3, as DNA: TGTGCCACCAGCAGAGATTCTCGTTTCTCCGAAAAACTGTTTTTT. Translated: CATSRDSRFSEKLFF.

This clone was detected a few times. CDR3 amino acids: CASSLSGLDEQFF. DNA of the CDR3: TGCGCCAGCAGCTTGTCCGGACTAGATGAGCAGTTCTTC. The V and J genes are TRBV5-1 and TRBJ2-1, with TRBD2 identical over 7 bases. Germline lookup yields CDR1 SGHRS and CDR2 YFSETQ. V gave up 1 base and J gave up 8 bases; unmatched junction bases: 3. The length of the CDR3 is 13 residues.

The V call is TRBV5-8, the J call TRBJ2-2, with 7 bases lining up with TRBD1. The J segment lost 1 base and the V segment lost 9 bases, leaving 6 bases of the junction unmatched. The length of the CDR3 is 14 residues. The germline CDR1 and CDR2 sequences are SGHTS and YDEGEE. In DNA, the CDR3 is TGTGCCACCGATAGGACAGGGAACACCGGGGAGCTGTTTTTT. It is translated as CATDRTGNTGELFF.

The CDR3 DNA reads TGTGCCAGTAGTGCCGGGACAGGGACGGAGACCCAGTACTTC. It codes for CASSAGTGTETQYF. The V and J genes are TRBV19 and TRBJ2-5; 9 bases fit TRBD1. Germline V gene sequence: CDR1 LNHDA, CDR2 SQIVND (reference sequence). This CDR3 comprises 14 residues. The trim removed 5 bases at V and 5 bases at J, leaving 6 bases unmatched.

The J gene is TRBJ2-2, the V gene TRBV27, with D hard to call. The CDR3 is made up of 13 amino acids. Per the germline V gene, CDR1 is MNHEY and CDR2 is SMNVEV (reference sequence). Trimming removed 3 bases from V and 5 bases from J, with 7 bases in between. Here the CDR3 reads CASSLGRTGELFF. CDR3 nucleotide sequence: TGTGCCAGCAGTTTGGGCCGAACCGGGGAGCTGTTTTTT.